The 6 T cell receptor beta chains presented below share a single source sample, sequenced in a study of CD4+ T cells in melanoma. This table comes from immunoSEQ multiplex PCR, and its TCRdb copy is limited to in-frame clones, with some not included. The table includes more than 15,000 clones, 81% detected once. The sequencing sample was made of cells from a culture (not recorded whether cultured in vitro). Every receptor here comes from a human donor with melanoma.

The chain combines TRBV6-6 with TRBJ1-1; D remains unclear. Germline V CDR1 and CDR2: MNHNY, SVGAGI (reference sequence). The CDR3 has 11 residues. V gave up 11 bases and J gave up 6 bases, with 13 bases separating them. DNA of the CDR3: TGTGCCTGTAGGCTAGGCGCTGAAGCTTTCTTT. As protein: CACRLGAEAFF.

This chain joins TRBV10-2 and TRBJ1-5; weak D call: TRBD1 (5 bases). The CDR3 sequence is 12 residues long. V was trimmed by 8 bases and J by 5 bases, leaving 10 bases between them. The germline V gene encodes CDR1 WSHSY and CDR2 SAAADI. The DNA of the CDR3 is TGCGCCAGCCGGGAAGGGGATCAGCCCCAGCATTTT. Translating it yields CASREGDQPQHF.

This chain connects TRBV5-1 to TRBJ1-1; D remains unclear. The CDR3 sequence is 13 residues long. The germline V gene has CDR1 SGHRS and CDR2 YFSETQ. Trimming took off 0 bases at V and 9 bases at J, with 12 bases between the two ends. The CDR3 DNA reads TGCGCCAGCAGCTTGGGGACGGTTAAGAAAGCTTTCTTT. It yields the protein CASSLGTVKKAFF.

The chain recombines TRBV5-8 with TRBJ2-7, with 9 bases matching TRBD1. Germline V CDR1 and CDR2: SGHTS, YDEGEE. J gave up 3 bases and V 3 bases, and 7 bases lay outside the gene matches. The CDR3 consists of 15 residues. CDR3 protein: CASSSDRGQVYEQYF. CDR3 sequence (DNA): TGTGCCAGCAGCTCGGACAGGGGACAGGTCTACGAGCAGTACTTC.

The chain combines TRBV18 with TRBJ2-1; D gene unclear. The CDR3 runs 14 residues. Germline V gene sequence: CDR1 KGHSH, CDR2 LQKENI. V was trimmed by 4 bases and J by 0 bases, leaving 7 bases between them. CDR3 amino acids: CASSHSNSYNEQFF. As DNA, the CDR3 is TGTGCCAGCTCACATTCTAACTCCTACAATGAGCAGTTCTTC. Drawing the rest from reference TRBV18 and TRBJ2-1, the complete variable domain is NAGVMQNPRHLVRRRGQEARLRCSPMKGHSHVYWYRQLPEEGLKFMVYLQKENIIDESGMPKERFSAEFPKEGPSILRIQQVVRGDSAAYFCASSHSNSYNEQFFGPGTRLTVL.

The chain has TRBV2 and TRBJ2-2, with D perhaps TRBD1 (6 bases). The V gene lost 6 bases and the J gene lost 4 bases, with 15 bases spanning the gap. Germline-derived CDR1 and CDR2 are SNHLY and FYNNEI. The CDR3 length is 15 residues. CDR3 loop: CASRITQGPTGELFF. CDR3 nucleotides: TGTGCCAGCAGAATAACACAGGGTCCCACCGGGGAGCTGTTTTTT.